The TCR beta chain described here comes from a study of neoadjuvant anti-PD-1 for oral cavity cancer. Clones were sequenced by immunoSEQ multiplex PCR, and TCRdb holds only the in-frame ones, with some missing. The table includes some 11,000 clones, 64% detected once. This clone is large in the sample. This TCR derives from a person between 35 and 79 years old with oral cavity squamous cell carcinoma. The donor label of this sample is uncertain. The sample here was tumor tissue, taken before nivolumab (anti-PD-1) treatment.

The CDR3 nucleotides read TGTGCCAGCAGTCGCCGACAGAGGGATGAAAAACTGTTTTTT. Translation: CASSRRQRDEKLFF. The V and J genes are TRBV7-9 and TRBJ1-4; D perhaps matches TRBD1 (5 bases). CDR1 and CDR2 (germline): SEHNR, FQNEAQ (reference sequence). With 6 bases removed from V and 6 bases from J, the gap between germline ends came to 14 bases. This CDR3 spans 14 amino acids.